This TCR beta chain comes out of a study of beta chain features in type 1 diabetes (dated by TCRdb to 2017 to 2018). As for the study more broadly: No differences in mean age, gender distribution, total cell number or subset yield were found between patients and healthy donors. A total of roughly 100,000,000 sorted cells were examined across all samples, and the number of cells per subset was strongly correlated with RNA yield. In the study, TCRB repertoires of sorted circulating CD4+ T cell subsets from recently diagnosed type 1 diabetes patients were compared with those of matched healthy donors. Whereas all 28 donors provided naive and central memory subsets, regulatory and stem cell-like memory subsets were isolated from just 8 patients and about 8 healthy donors. Broader findings and caveats from the paper: Only small numbers of individuals were included in the HLA sub-analyses, which left unresolved whether HLA type had any influence on TCRB rearrangement. PCR might favor shorter templates, but patient and control samples were amplified and corrected together, so any skew would affect both groups equally. In all four CD4+ subsets, TCRB CDR3 length was moderately but significantly shorter in type 1 diabetes patients. Naive, central memory and regulatory TCRB repertoires appeared to be more similar among patients than among healthy donors. Because cDNA was sequenced instead of genomic DNA, highly expressing activated cells could be over-represented, though the groups showed no difference in activation or CD3 levels. At VDJ recombination sites, patients with type 1 diabetes made fewer insertions and deleted more nucleotides, a pattern implying thymic rearrangement abnormalities.

The entire isolated RNA was reverse transcribed using the High Capacity cDNA Reverse Transcription Kit, and thus expressed TCRB transcripts were sequenced. Deep immunoSEQ sequencing was performed on naive, central memory and regulatory T cell samples, with an average of about 3.6 million total reads per sample. Sorted cells were lysed in RLT buffer and RNA was extracted with DNase-treated RNeasy Micro or Mini kits, depending on cell number. Each cell subset was processed separately to prevent cross-contamination, with patient and healthy donor samples processed together. The immunoSEQ multiplex PCR was used to amplify TCRB sequences from cDNA, yielding 87-bp fragments that span the CDR3 region. The amplicons were sequenced using the Illumina HiSeq platform. Turning to the authors' computational methods: PCR bias was computationally corrected using synthetic template baselines, reads within Hamming distance 2 were collapsed, and singletons that could not be merged were discarded. Reads were aligned to IMGT to assign V, D and J genes, CDR3 length, and insertions or deletions at six rearrangement sites. Within each subset, clonotype counts were normalized to sorted cell number, and only after that were true diversity and Gini coefficients computed with the tcR R package. The overlap coefficient, calculated on TCRB nucleotide sequences, was used to quantify repertoire sharing. Held by TCRdb, this immuneACCESS table contains in-frame sequences only and omits some clones. Under half of the omission traces to an unresolved V gene where checked; the cause of the rest is unknown. V and J calls and clone size are as listed in that table; D and trimming were resolved from the DNA. The sample table lists about 150,000 clones, roughly 8.1% of them with a count of one. The ten most abundant clones make up 0.65% of the sample.

CDR1 and CDR2 (SGHTA, FQGTGA) derive from the germline V gene. The germline V and J ends show losses of 2 bases and 4 bases respectively, and no gene match explains 4 bases of the junction. Inclusive of the bounding cysteine and phenylalanine, the CDR3 is 16 residues long. This entry keeps only the CDR3 DNA: 48 bases, framed from base 1. Details on this clone: Its antigen specificity is not known. Base quality data are lacking; no much larger clone is found one base away.

Each donor gave one peripheral blood draw, averaging around 0.11 L, which was collected into heparinised tubes. A BD FACSAria II and a panel including CD45RO, CCR7, CD25, CD127, CD95 and CD27 were used to sort naive, central memory, regulatory and stem cell-like memory CD4+ T cells. Purity was above 95% for every sorted population. PBMCs were isolated right away by Lymphoprep density gradient centrifugation and were stained directly, without culture. Samples were stained and sorted in pairs, with one healthy donor and one patient per experiment, so that batch effects were minimized. The chain links TRBV7-3 with TRBJ2-7; the central 14 bases match TRBD2. The receptor's source is a man younger than 35 in good health. Specimen: central memory CD4+ T cells from blood. The DNA sequence is given as TGTGCCAGCAGCTTAGAAGGGACTAGCGGGAGTTACGAGCAGTACTTC. Its protein reads: CASSLEGTSGSYEQYF.